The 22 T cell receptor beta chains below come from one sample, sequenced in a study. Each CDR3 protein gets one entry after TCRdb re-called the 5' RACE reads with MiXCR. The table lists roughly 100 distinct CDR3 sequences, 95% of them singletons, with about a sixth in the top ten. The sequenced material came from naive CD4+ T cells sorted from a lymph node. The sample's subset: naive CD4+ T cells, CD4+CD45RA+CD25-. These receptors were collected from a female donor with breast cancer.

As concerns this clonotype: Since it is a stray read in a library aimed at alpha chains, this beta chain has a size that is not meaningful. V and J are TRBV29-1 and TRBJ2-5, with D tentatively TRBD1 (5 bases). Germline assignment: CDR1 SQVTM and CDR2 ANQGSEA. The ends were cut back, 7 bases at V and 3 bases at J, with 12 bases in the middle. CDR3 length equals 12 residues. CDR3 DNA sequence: TGCAGCGGAAGGGGTTTTAAAGAGACCCAGTACTTC. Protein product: CSGRGFKETQYF. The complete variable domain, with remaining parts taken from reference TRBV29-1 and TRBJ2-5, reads SAVISQKPSRDICQRGTSLTIQCQVDSQVTMMFWYRQQPGQSLTLIATANQGSEATYESGFVIDKFPISRPNLTFSTLTVSNMSPEDSSIYLCSGRGFKETQYFGPGTRLLVL.

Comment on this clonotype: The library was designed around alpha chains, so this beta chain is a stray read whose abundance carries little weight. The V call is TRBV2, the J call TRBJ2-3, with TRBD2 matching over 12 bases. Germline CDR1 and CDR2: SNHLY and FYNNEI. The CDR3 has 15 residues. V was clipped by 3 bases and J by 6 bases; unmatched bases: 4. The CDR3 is CASSDQGTSGDTQYF. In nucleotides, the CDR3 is TGTGCCAGCAGTGACCAGGGGACTAGCGGGGATACGCAGTATTTT.

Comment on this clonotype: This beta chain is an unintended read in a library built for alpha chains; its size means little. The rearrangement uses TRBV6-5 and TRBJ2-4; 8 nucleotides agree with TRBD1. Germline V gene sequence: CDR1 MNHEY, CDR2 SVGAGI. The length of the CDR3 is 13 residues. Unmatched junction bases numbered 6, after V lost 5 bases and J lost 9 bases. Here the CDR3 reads CASSGGQVPIQYF. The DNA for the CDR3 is TGTGCCAGCAGTGGGGGACAGGTTCCCATTCAGTACTTC.

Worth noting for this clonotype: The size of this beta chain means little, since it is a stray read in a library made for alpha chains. CDR3 sequence (DNA): TGTGCCAGCAGTTACTCGTCAACAGCTAAGGGCACAGATACGCAGTATTTT. Protein product: CASSYSSTAKGTDTQYF. The chain joins TRBV6-5 to TRBJ2-3, with D uncertain. The CDR3 runs to 17 residues. From germline, CDR1 is MNHEY and CDR2 SVGAGI. The germline V and J ends were trimmed by 0 bases and 1 base, with 14 bases remaining between them.

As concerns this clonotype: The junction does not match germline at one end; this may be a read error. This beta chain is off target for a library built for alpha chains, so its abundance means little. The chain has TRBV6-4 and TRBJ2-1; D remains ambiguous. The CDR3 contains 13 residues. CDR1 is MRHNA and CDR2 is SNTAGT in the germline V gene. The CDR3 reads CASSDSAFNKQFF. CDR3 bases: TGTGCCAGCAGTGACTCTGCCTTCAATAAGCAGTTCTTC.

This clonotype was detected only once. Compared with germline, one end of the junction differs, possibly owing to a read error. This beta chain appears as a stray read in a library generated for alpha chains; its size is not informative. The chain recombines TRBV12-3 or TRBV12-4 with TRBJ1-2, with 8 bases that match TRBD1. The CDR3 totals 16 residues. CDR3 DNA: TGTGTCAGCAGTCACAGGGGGGCGACGCCAAGCTATGGCTACACCTTC. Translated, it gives CVSSHRGATPSYGYTF.

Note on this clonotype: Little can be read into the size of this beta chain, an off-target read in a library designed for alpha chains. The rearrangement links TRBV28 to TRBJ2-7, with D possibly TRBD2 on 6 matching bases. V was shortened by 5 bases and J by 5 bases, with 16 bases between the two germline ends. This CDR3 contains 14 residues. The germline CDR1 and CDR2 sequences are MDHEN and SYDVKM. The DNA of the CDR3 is TGTGCCAGCAGTAAGATAGCGGAGGGCGACGAGCAGTACTTC. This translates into CASSKIAEGDEQYF. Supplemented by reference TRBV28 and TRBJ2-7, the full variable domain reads DVKVTQSSRYLVKRTGEKVFLECVQDMDHENMFWYRQDPGLGLRLIYFSYDVKMKEKGDIPEGYSVSREKKERFSLILESASTNQTSMYLCASSKIAEGDEQYFGPGTRLTVT.

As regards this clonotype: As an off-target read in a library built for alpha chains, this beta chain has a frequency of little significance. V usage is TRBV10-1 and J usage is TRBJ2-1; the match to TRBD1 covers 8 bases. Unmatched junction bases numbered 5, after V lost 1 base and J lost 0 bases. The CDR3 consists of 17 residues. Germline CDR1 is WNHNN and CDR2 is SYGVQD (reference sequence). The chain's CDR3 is CASSEYGQGSSYNEQFF. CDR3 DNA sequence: TGCGCCAGCAGTGAGTACGGACAGGGCAGCTCCTACAATGAGCAGTTCTTC.

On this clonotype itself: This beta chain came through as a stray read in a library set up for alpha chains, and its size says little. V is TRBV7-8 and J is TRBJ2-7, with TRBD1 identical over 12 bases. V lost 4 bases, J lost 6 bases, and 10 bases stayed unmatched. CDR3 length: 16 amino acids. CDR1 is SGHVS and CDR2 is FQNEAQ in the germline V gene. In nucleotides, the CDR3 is TGTGCCAGCAGCTCCAACCGAGGGACAGGGGGCGCCGAGCAGTACTTC. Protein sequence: CASSSNRGTGGAEQYF.

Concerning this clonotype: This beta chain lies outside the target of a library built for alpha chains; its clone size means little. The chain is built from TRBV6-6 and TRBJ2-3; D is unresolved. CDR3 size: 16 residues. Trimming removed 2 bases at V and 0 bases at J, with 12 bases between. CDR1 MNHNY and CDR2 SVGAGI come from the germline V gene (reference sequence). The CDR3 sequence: CASSYIVISSTDTQYF. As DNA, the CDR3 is TGTGCCAGCAGTTACATTGTGATTTCTAGCACAGATACGCAGTATTTT.

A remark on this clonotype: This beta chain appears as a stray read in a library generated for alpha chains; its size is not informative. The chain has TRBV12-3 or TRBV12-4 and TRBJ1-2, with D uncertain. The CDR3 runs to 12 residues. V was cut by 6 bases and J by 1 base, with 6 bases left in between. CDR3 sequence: CASRKGNYGYTF. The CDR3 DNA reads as TGTGCCAGCAGGAAGGGTAACTATGGCTACACCTTC.

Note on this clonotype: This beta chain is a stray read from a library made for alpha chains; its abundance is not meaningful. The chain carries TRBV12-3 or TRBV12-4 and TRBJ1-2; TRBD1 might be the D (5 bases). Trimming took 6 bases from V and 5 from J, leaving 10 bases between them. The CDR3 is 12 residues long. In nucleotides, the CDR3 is TGTGCCAGCAGCCGGGACTTTTATGGCTACACCTTC. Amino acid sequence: CASSRDFYGYTF.

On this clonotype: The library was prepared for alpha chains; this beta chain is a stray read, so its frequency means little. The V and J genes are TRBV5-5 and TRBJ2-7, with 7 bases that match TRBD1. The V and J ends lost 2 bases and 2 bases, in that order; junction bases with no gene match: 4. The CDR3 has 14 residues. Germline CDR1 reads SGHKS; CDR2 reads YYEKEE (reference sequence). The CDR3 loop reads CASSFTGVAYEQYF. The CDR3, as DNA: TGTGCCAGCAGCTTTACAGGGGTTGCCTACGAGCAGTACTTC.

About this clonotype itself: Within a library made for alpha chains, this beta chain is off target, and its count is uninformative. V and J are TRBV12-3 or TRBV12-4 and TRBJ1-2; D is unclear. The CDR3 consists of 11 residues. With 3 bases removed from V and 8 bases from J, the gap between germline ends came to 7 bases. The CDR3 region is CASSFGSGYTF. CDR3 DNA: TGTGCCAGCAGTTTCGGTTCCGGCTACACCTTC.

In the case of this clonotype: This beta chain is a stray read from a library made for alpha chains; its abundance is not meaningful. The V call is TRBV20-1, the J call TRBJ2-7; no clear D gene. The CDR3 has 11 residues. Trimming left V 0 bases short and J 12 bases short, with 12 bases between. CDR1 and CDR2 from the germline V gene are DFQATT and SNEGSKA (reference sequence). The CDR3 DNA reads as TGCAGTGCTAGAGAGACCTGCTATAGGTACTTC. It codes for CSARETCYRYF.

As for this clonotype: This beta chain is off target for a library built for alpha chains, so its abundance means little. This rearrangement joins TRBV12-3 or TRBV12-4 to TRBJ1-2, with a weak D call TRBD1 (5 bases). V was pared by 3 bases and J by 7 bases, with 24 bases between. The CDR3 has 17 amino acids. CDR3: CASSFTVLGLPGGGYTF. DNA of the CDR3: TGTGCCAGCAGTTTCACTGTACTGGGACTGCCGGGAGGTGGCTACACCTTC.

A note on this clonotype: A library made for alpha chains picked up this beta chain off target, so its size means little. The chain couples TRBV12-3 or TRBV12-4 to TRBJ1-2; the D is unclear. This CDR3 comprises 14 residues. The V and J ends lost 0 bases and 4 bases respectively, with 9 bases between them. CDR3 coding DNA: TGTGCCAGCAGTTTAGCGCTGACAAGCTATGGCTACACCTTC. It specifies CASSLALTSYGYTF.

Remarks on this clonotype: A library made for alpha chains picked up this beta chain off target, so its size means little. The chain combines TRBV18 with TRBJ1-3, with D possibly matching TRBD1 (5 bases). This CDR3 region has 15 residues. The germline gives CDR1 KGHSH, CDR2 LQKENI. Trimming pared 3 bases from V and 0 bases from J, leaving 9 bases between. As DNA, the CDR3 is TGTGCCAGCTCACCCGGGGGAAGCTCTGGAAACACCATATATTTT. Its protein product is CASSPGGSSGNTIYF.

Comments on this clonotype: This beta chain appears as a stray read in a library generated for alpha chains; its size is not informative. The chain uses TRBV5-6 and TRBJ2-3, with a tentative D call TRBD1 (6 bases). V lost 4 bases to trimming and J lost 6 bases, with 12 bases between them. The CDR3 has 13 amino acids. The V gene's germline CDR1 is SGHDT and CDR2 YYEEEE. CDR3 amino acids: CASSPTGADTQYF. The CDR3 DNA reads TGTGCCAGCAGCCCGACAGGAGCGGATACGCAGTATTTT.

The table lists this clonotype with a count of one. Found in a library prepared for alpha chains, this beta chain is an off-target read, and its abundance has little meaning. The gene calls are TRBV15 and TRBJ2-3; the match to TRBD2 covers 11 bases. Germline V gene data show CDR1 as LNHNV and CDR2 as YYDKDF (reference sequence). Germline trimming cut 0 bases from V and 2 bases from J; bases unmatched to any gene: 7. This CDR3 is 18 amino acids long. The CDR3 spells CATSRDTLAGGPTDTQYF. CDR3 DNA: TGTGCCACCAGCAGAGATACGCTAGCGGGAGGACCCACAGATACGCAGTATTTT. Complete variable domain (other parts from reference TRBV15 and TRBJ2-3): DAMVIQNPRYQVTQFGKPVTLSCSQTLNHNVMYWYQQKSSQAPKLLFHYYDKDFNNEADTPDNFQSRRPNTSFCFLDIRSPGLGDTAMYLCATSRDTLAGGPTDTQYFGPGTRLTVL.

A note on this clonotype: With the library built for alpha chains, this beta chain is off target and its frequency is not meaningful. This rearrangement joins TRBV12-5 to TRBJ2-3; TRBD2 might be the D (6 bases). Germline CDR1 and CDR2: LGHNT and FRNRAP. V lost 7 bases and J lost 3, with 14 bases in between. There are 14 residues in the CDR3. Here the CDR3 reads CASVWREVTDTQYF. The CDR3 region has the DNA TGTGCTAGTGTCTGGCGGGAAGTTACAGATACGCAGTATTTT.

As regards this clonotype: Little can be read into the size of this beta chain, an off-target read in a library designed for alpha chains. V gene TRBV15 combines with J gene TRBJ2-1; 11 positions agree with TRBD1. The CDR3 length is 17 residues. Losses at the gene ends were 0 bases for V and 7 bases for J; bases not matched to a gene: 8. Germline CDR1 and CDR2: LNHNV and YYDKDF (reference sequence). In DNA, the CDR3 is TGTGCCACCAGCAGAGAGAAGCCGGGACAGGGGGTAAATGAGCAGTTCTTC. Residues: CATSREKPGQGVNEQFF.